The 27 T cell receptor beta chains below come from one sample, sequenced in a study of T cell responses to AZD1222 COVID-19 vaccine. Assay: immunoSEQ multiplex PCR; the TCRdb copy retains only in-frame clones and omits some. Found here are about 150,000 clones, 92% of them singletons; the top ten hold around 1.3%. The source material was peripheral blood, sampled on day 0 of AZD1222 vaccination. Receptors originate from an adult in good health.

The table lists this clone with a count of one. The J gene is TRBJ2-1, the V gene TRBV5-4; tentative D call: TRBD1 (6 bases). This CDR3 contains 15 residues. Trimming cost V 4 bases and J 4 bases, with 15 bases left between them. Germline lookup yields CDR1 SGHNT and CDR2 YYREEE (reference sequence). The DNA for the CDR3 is TGTGCCAGCAGCGGACCGGGACACCTTTACAATGAGCAGTTCTTC. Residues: CASSGPGHLYNEQFF.

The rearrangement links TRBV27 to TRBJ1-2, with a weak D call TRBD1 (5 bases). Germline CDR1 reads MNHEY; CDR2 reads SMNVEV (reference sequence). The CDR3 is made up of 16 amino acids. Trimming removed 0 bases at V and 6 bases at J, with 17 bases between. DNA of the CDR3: TGTGCCAGCAGTTTATCGGTAACCCCCCGAGGGGATGGCTACACCTTC. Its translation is CASSLSVTPRGDGYTF.

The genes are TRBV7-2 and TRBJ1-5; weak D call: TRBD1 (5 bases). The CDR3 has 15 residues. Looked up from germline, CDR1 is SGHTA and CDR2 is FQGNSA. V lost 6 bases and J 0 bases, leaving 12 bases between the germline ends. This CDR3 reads CASRIQANSNQPQHF. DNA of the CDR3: TGTGCCAGCAGAATACAGGCTAATAGCAATCAGCCCCAGCATTTT.

CDR3 amino acids: CASSSGPTTYEQYF. Written as DNA, the CDR3 is TGTGCCAGCAGTTCGGGACCAACGACCTACGAGCAGTACTTC. This rearrangement joins TRBV28 to TRBJ2-7, with D tentatively TRBD1 or TRBD2 (5 bases each). Trimming took 4 bases from V and 2 from J, leaving 12 bases between them. Germline V lookup: CDR1 MDHEN, CDR2 SYDVKM. The CDR3 loop spans 14 amino acids.

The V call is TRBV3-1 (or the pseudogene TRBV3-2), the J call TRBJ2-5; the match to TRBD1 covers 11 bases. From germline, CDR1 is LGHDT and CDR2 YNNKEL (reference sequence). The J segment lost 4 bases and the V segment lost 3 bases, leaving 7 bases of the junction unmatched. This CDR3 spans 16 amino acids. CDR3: CASSQGQGGIGETQYF. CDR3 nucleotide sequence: TGTGCCAGCAGCCAGGGACAGGGGGGGATCGGAGAGACCCAGTACTTC.

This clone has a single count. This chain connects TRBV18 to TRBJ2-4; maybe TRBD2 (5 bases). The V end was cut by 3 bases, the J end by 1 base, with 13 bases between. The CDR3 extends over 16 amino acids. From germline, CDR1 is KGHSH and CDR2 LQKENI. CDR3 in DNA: TGTGCCAGCTCACCCCCGGGCTGGGAGGCCAAAAACATTCAGTACTTC. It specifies CASSPPGWEAKNIQYF.

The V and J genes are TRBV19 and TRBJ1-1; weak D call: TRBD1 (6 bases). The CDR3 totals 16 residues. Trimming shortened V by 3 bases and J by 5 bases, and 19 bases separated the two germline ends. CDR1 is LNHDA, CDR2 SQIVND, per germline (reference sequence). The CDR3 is CASSIFGGRVGTEAFF. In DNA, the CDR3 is TGTGCCAGTAGTATCTTCGGGGGCCGAGTGGGTACTGAAGCTTTCTTT.

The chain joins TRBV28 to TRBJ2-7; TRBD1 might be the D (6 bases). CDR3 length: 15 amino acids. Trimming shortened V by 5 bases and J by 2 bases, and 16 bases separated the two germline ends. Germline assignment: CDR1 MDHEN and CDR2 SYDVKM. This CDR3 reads CASSPVGTRTYEQYF. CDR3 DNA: TGTGCCAGCAGTCCCGTCGGGACACGGACCTACGAGCAGTACTTC. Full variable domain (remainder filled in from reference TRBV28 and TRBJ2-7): DVKVTQSSRYLVKRTGEKVFLECVQDMDHENMFWYRQDPGLGLRLIYFSYDVKMKEKGDIPEGYSVSREKKERFSLILESASTNQTSMYLCASSPVGTRTYEQYFGPGTRLTVT.

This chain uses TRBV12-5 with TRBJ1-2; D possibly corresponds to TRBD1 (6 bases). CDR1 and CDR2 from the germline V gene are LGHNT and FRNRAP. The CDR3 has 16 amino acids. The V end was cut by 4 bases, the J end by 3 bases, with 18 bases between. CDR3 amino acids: CASGSPYRALYYGYTF. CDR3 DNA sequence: TGTGCTAGTGGTTCTCCTTACAGGGCTCTCTACTATGGCTACACCTTC.

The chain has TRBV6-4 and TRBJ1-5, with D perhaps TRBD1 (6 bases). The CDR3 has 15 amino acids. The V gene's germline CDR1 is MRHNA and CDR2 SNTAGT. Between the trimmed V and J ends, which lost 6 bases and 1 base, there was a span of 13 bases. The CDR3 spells CASSPGGASNQPQHF. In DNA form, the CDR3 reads TGTGCCAGCAGCCCCGGGGGGGCGAGCAATCAGCCCCAGCATTTT.

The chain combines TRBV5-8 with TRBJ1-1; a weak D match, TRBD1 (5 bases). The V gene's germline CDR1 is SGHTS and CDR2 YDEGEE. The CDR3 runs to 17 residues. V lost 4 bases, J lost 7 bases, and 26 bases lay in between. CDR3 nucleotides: TGTGCCAGCAGCCTGGTCCCCGGGACCGCAGCGTGGAGTGAAGCTTTCTTT. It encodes CASSLVPGTAAWSEAFF.

DNA for the CDR3: TGTGCCAGCAGTTACCTAGCGGGGAATTACAATGAGCAGTTCTTC. Protein sequence: CASSYLAGNYNEQFF. The J gene is TRBJ2-1, the V gene TRBV6-2 or TRBV6-3, with 9 bases lining up with TRBD2. V lost 2 bases to trimming and J lost 4 bases; unmatched junction nucleotides: 3. The CDR3 runs 15 residues. Germline-derived CDR1 and CDR2 are MNHEY and SVGEGT.

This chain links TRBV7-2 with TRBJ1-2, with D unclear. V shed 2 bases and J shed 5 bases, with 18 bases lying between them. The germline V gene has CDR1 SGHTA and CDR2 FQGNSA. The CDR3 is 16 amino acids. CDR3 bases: TGTGCCAGCAGCTTACGAAGGATCTCAGCTGGGTATGGCTACACCTTC. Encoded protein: CASSLRRISAGYGYTF. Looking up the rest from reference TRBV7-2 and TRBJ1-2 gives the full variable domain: GAGVSQSPSNKVTEKGKDVELRCDPISGHTALYWYRQSLGQGLEFLIYFQGNSAPDKSGLPSDRFSAERTGGSVSTLTIQRTQQEDSAVYLCASSLRRISAGYGYTFGSGTRLTVV.

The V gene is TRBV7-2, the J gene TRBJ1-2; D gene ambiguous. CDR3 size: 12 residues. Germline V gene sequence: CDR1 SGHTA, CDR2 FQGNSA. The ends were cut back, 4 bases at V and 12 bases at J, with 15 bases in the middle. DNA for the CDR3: TGTGCCAGCAGCTCGAACAGAGATGCTAACACCTTC. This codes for CASSSNRDANTF.

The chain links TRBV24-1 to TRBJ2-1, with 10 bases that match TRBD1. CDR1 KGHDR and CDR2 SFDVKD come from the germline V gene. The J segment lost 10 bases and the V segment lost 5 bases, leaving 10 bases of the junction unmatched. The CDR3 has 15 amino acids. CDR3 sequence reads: CATSGWDRGTWEQFF. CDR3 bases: TGTGCCACCAGTGGGTGGGACAGGGGAACGTGGGAGCAGTTCTTC.

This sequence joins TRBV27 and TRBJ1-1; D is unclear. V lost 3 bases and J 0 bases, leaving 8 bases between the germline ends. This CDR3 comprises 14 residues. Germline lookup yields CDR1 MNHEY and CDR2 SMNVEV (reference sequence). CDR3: CASSLPGLNTEAFF. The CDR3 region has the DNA TGTGCCAGCAGTTTGCCCGGCTTGAACACTGAAGCTTTCTTT.

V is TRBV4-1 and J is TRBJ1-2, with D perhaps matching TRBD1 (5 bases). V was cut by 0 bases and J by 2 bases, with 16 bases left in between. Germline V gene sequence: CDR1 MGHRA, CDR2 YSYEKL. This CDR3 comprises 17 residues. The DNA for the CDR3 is TGCGCCAGCAGCCAAGATTTTGAGGACACACTAAACTATGGCTACACCTTC. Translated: CASSQDFEDTLNYGYTF.

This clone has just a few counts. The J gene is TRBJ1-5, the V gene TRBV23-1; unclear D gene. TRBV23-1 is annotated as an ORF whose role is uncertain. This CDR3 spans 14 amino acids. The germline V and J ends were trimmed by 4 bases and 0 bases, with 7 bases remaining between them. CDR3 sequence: CASSLRHSNQPQHF. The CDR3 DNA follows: TGCGCCAGCAGTCTTCGTCATAGCAATCAGCCCCAGCATTTT.

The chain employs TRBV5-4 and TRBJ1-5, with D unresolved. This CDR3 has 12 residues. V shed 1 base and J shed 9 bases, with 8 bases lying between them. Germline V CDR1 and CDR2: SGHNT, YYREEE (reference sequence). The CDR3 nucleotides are TGTGCCAGCAGCTTGTACAGATTGCCCCAGCATTTT. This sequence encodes CASSLYRLPQHF.

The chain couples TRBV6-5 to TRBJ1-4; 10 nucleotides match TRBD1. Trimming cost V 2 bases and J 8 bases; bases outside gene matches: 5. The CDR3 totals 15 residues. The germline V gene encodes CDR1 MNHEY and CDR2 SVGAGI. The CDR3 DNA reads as TGTGCCAGCAGTTACGGGACAGGGGTTAACGAAAAACTGTTTTTT. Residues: CASSYGTGVNEKLFF.

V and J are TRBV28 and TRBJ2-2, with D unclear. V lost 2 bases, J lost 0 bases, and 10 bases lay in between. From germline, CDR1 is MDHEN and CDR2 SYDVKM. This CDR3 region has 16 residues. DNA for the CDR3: TGTGCCAGCAGTTTAAATGGGCTAGCGAACACCGGGGAGCTGTTTTTT. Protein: CASSLNGLANTGELFF.

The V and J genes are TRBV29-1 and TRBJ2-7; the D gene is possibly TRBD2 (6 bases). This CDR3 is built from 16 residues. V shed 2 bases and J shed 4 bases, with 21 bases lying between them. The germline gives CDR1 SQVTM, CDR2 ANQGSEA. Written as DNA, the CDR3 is TGCAGCGTTGAAATATCTGGGGCTAGCGACGGGTACGAGCAGTACTTC. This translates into CSVEISGASDGYEQYF.

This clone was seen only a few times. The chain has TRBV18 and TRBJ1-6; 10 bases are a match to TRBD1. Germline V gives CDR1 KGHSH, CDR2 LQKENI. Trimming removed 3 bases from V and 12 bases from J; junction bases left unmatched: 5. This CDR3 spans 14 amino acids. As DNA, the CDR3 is TGTGCCAGCTCACCCCAGACAGGGGGCGTACCCCTCCACTTT. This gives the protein CASSPQTGGVPLHF.

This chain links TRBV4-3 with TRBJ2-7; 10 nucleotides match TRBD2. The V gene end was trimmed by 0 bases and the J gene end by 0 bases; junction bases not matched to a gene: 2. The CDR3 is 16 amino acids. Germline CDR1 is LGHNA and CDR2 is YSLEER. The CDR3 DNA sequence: TGCGCCAGCAGCCAAGATGGACTAGCGGACTCCTACGAGCAGTACTTC. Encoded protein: CASSQDGLADSYEQYF.

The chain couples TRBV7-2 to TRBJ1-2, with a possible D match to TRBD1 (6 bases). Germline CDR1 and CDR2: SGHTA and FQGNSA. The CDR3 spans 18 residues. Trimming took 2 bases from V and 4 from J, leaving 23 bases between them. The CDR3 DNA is TGTGCCAGCAGCTTATCGTATCGGGGGGCCGATCACCCCTATGGCTACACCTTC. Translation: CASSLSYRGADHPYGYTF.

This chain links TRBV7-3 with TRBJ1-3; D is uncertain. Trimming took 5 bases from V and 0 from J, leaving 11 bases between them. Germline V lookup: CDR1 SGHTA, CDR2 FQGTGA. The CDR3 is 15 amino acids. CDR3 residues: CASSAGSYSGNTIYF. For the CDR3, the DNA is TGTGCCAGCAGCGCGGGATCCTACTCTGGAAACACCATATATTTT.

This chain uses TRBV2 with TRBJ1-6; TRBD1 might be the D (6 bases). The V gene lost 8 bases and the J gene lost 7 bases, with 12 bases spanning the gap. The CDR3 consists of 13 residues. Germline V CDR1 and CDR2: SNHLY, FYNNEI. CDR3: CASLGGANSPLHF. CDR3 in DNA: TGTGCCAGCTTAGGGGGGGCCAATTCACCCCTCCACTTT. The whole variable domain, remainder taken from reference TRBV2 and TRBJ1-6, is EPEVTQTPSHQVTQMGQEVILRCVPISNHLYFYWYRQILGQKVEFLVSFYNNEISEKSEIFDDQFSVERPDGSNFTLKIRSTKLEDSAMYFCASLGGANSPLHFGNGTRLTVT.